This TCR beta chain was profiled in a study of cytomegalovirus exposure and HLA in healthy donors. Overall study results and limits: In vitro work confirmed that a few CMV-associated chains recognize CMV antigens.

To note about this clone: Its antigen remains unidentified.

Sequencing used immunoSEQ multiplex PCR; TCRdb keeps in-frame clones, though not all of them. Here the sample spans over 60,000 clones, 96% being singletons. The clonotype comes from a young woman in good health and CMV-seropositive. Sequencing used PBMCs.

The CDR3 region is CASSPSGTQETQYF. CDR3 nucleotide sequence: TGTGCCAGCAGCCCTAGCGGGACCCAAGAGACCCAGTACTTC. The chain couples TRBV9 to TRBJ2-5; 9 nucleotides align to TRBD2. CDR1 SGDLS and CDR2 YYNGEE come from the germline V gene. Trimming removed 4 bases from V and 1 base from J; junction bases left unmatched: 2. CDR3 length: 14 residues. Looking up the rest from reference TRBV9 and TRBJ2-5 gives the full variable domain: DSGVTQTPKHLITATGQRVTLRCSPRSGDLSVYWYQQSLDQGLQFLIQYYNGEERAKGNILERFSAQQFPDLHSELNLSSLELGDSALYFCASSPSGTQETQYFGPGTRLLVL.